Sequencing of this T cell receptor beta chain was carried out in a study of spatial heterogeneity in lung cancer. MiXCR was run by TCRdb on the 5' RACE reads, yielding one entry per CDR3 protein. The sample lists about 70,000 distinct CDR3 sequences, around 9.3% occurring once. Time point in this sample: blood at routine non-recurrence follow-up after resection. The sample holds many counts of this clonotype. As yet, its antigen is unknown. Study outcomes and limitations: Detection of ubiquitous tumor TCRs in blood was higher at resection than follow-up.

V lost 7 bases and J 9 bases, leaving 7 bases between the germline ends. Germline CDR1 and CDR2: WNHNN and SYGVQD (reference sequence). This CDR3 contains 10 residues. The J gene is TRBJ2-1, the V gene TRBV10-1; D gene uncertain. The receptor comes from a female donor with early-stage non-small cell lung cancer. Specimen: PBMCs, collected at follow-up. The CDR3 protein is CASKGGEQFF. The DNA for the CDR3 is TGCGCCAGCAAGGGTGGTGAGCAGTTCTTC.